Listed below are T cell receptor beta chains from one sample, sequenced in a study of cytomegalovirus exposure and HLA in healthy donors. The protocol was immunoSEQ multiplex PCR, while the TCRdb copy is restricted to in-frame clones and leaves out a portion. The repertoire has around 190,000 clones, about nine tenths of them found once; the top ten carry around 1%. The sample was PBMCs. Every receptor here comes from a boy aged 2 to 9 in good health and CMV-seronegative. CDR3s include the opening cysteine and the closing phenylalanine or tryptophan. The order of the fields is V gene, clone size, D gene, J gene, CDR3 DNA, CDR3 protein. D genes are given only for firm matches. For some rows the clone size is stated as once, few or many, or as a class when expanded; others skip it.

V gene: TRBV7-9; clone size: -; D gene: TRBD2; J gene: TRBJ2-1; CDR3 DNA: TGTGCCAGCAGCTTAGCATGGCGGGGGAGCTCCTACAATGAGCAGTTCTTC; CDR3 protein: CASSLAWRGSSYNEQFF
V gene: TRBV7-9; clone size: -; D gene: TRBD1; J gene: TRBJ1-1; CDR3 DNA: TGTGCCAGCAGCTCGCACAGGGGGTGGAACACTGAAGCTTTCTTT; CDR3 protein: CASSSHRGWNTEAFF
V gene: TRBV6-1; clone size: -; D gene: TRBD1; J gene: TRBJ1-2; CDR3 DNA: TGTGCCAGCAGTGAACAAGACAGGGCGGGGTATGGCTACACCTTC; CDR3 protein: CASSEQDRAGYGYTF
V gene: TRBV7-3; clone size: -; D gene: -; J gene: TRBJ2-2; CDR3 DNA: TGTGCCAGCAGCCCTGACAGATACACCGGGGAGCTGTTTTTT; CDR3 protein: CASSPDRYTGELFF
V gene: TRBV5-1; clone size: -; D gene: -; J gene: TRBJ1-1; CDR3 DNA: TGCGCCAGCAGCTTGGTGGAGGTTGGTACTGAAGCTTTCTTT; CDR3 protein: CASSLVEVGTEAFF
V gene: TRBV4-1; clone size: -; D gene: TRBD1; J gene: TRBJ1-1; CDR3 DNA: TGCGCCAGCAGCCCAGGACAGGGGGCCAACACTGAAGCTTTCTTT; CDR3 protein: CASSPGQGANTEAFF
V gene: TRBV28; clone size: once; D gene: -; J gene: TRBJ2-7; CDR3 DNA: TGTGCCAGCAATCAATTGGGGGCGCCGGACGAGCAGTACTTC; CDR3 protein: CASNQLGAPDEQYF
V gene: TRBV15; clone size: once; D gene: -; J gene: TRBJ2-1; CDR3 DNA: TGTGCCACCAGCATGGCGGGTCCGTACAATGAGCAGTTCTTC; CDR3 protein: CATSMAGPYNEQFF
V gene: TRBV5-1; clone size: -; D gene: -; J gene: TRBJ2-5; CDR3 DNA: TGCGCCAGCAGCTTGGACGGGGAGACCCAGTACTTC; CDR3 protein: CASSLDGETQYF
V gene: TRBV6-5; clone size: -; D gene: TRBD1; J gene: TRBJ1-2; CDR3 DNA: TGTGCCAGCAGGCCCCGGACAGGAGCTAACTATGGCTACACCTTC; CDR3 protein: CASRPRTGANYGYTF
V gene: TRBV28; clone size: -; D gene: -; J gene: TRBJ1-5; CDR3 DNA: TGTGCCAGCAGTCGAAGGGGAAGTGTAGGTCAGCCCCAGCATTTT; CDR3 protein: CASSRRGSVGQPQHF
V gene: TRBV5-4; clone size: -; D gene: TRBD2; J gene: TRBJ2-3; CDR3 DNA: TGTGCCAGCAGCCGGGAAGGCCTAGCGGGGCTAATAAGCACAGATACGCAGTATTTT; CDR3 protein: CASSREGLAGLISTDTQYF
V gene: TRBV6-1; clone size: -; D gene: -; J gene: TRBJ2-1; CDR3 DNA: TGTGCCAGCAGCCACCGGACAGGGAGGGACAATGAGCAGTTCTTC; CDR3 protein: CASSHRTGRDNEQFF
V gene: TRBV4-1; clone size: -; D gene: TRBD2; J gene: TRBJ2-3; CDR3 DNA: TGCGCCAGCAGCCAAGACCCCGCAGCGGGGACGCAGTATTTT; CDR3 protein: CASSQDPAAGTQYF
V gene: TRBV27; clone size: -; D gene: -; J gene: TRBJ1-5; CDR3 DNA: TGTGCCAGCAGCTCCAGCGTCAATCAGCCCCAGCATTTT; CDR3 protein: CASSSSVNQPQHF
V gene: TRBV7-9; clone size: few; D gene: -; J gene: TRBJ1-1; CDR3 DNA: TGTGCCAGCAGCTTACCGGCGGGGAGACAGCTGCGAGGCACTGAAGCTTTCTTT; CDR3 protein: CASSLPAGRQLRGTEAFF
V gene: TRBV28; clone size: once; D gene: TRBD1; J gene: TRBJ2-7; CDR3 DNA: TGTGCCAGCAGCCCGGGACAGGGGGCGAGGGAGCAGTACTTC; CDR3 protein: CASSPGQGAREQYF